This T cell receptor (beta chain) stems from a study of T cell responses to AZD1222 COVID-19 vaccine. Study-wide findings and caveats: Two doses of AZD1222 preceded a rise in Spike-specific TCR breadth and depth. Vaccine-associated CD4 TCRs spanned spike, dominant at 160-218 and 743-854. Clonal diversity was possibly underestimated, and the donors were mostly white British, with more females.

Clones were read by immunoSEQ multiplex PCR, and TCRdb kept only the in-frame ones, dropping some. The table records roughly 120,000 clones, roughly 92% of them present only once. A word on this clone: The antigen is unknown.

V was shortened by 4 bases and J by 2 bases, with 12 bases between the two germline ends. This CDR3 contains 14 residues. Germline values: CDR1 SGHNT, CDR2 YYREEE (reference sequence). The study pooled second doses at about 4 or about 12 weeks. The chain recombines TRBV5-4 with TRBJ2-5; no firm D call. This clonotype was sampled from an adult who received the AZD1222 COVID-19 vaccine. The starting material was peripheral blood, obtained 28 days after the second AZD1222 dose. CDR3 protein: CASSPGQVQETQYF. In DNA form, the CDR3 reads TGTGCCAGCAGCCCTGGCCAGGTACAAGAGACCCAGTACTTC.